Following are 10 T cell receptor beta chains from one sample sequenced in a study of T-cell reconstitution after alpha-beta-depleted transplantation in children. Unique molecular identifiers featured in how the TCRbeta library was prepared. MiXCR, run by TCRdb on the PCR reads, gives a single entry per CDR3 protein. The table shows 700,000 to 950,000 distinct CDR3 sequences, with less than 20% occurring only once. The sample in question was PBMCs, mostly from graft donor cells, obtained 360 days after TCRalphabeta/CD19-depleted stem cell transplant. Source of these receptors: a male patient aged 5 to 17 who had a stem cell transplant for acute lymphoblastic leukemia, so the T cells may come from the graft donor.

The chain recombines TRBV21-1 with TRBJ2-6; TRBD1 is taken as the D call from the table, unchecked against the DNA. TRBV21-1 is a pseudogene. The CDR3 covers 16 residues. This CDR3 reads CARPGRGQSGANVLTF. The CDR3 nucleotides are TGTGCCAGACCGGGACGGGGGCAGTCTGGGGCCAACGTCCTGACTTTC.

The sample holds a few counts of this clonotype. CDR3 sequence (DNA): TGTGCCACCAGTGCAAGGACTAGCGGGCCCTACAATGAGCAGTTCTTC. Translated, it gives CATSARTSGPYNEQFF. V and J are TRBV24-1 and TRBJ2-1; TRBD2 matches 11 bases. Germline CDR1 reads KGHDR; CDR2 reads SFDVKD. Unmatched junction bases numbered 4, after V lost 5 bases and J lost 2 bases. The CDR3 is made up of 16 amino acids.

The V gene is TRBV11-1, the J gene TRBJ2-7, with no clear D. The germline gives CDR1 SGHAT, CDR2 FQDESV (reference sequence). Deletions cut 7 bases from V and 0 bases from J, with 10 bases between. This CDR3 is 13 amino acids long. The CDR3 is CASIAKNSYEQYF. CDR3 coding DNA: TGTGCCAGCATAGCCAAAAACTCCTACGAGCAGTACTTC.

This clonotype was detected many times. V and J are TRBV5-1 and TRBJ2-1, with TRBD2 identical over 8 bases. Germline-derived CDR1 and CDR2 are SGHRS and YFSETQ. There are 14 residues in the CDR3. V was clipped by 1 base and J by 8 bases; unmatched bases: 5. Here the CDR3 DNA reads TGCGCCAGCAGCTTGAGCGGGAGTCAGTATGAGCAGTTCTTC. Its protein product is CASSLSGSQYEQFF.

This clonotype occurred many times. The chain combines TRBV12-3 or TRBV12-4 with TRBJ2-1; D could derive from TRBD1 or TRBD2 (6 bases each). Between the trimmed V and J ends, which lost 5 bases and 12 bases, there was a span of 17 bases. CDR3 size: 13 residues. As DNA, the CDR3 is TGTGCCAGCAGTCTCGGAGGAGGGGGTGTGCAGTTCTTC. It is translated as CASSLGGGGVQFF.

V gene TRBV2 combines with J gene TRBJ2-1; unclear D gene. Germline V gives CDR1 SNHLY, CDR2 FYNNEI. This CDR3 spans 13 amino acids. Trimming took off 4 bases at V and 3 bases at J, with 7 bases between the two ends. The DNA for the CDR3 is TGTGCCAGCAGTGGCTTTAGCTACAATGAGCAGTTCTTC. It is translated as CASSGFSYNEQFF. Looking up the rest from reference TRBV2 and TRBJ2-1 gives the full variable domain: EPEVTQTPSHQVTQMGQEVILRCVPISNHLYFYWYRQILGQKVEFLVSFYNNEISEKSEIFDDQFSVERPDGSNFTLKIRSTKLEDSAMYFCASSGFSYNEQFFGPGTRLTVL.

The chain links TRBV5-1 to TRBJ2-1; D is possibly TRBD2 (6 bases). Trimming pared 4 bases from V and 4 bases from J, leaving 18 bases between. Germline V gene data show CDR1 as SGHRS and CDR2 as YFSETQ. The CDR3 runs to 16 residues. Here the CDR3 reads CASSPPWRGAYNEQFF. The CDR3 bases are TGCGCCAGCAGCCCTCCGTGGCGGGGTGCATACAATGAGCAGTTCTTC. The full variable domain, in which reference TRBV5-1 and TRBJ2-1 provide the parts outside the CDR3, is KAGVTQTPRYLIKTRGQQVTLSCSPISGHRSVSWYQQTPGQGLQFLFEYFSETQRNKGNFPGRFSGRQFSNSRSEMNVSTLELGDSALYLCASSPPWRGAYNEQFFGPGTRLTVL.

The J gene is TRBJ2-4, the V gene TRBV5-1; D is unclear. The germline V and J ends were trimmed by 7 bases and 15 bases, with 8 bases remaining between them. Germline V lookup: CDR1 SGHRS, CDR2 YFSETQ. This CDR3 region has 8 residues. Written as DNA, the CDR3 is TGCGCCAGCGGTGATCTGTACTTC. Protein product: CASGDLYF.

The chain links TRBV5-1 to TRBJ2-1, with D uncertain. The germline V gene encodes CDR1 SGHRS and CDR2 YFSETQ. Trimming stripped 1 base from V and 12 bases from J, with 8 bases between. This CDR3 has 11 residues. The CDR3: CASSLSTRQFF. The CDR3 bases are TGCGCCAGCAGCTTGTCCACGCGGCAGTTCTTC.

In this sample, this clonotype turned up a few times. CDR3 sequence (DNA): TGCAGCGTTGAGGCGGGGCCCTACGAGCAGTACTTC. This gives the protein CSVEAGPYEQYF. This rearrangement joins TRBV29-1 to TRBJ2-7, with D possibly matching TRBD2 (6 bases). The V gene lost 3 bases and the J gene lost 2 bases, with 8 bases spanning the gap. Germline loops: CDR1 SQVTM, CDR2 ANQGSEA. The CDR3 totals 12 residues.